The T cell receptor (beta chain) described here comes from a study of shared clonotypes between healthy human individuals. Method: immunoSEQ multiplex PCR; TCRdb's copy keeps in-frame clones and lacks some. This sample has around 2,000,000 clones, with just over 90% found just once. CD45RO negativity and positive selection for CCR7 defined naive CD8 cells, a population that excluded terminally differentiated effector memory CD45RA+ cells. Germline-derived CDR1 and CDR2 are SGDLS and YYNGEE. With V trimmed by 4 bases and J by 8 bases, 9 bases remained unmatched. This CDR3 has 14 residues. The source is a man aged 18 to 29 in good health. Some clones in this sample may be carry-over from other donors' samples. Source material: naive CD8+ T cells from PBMCs. This chain links TRBV9 with TRBJ1-2; TRBD1 aligns across 9 bases. The CDR3: CASSSGTGQGGYTF. Written as DNA, the CDR3 is TGTGCCAGCAGCAGTGGGACAGGGCAAGGCGGCTACACCTTC. The whole variable domain, remainder taken from reference TRBV9 and TRBJ1-2, is DSGVTQTPKHLITATGQRVTLRCSPRSGDLSVYWYQQSLDQGLQFLIQYYNGEERAKGNILERFSAQQFPDLHSELNLSSLELGDSALYFCASSSGTGQGGYTFGSGTRLTVV.